This T cell receptor (beta chain) was retrieved from a study of T cell responses to AZD1222 COVID-19 vaccine (dated by TCRdb to the early 2020s). With regard to the full study: TCR sequencing was performed for approximately 240 trial participants, of whom about 200 were given two doses of AZD1222 and around 26 were given two doses of MenACWY control vaccine. Enrollment into the trials was organized by age into subgroups of 18-55, 56-69 and 70-plus years, and those subgroups contained approximately 150, 30 and 60 TCR-sequenced participants, respectively. Beyond this particular receptor, the publication reports: In the small 56-69-year group, the increase in depth fell short of significance, most likely because of low power. No day 14 peak-response samples were available, so repertoires were characterized only after the peak T cell response. Conclusions about previously exposed vaccinees are limited because only 5 or 6 AZD1222 recipients were SARS-CoV-2 seropositive at baseline. Vaccine-associated CD4 TCRs spanned the whole spike protein, with dominant responses in regions 160-218 and 743-854. Epitopes outside the regions mutated in the B.1.351 and B.1.1.7 variants were reportedly recognized by nearly half of the unique spike-specific TCRs. Participants were mostly white British and included more females than males, and it was suggested by the authors that clonal diversity may have been underestimated. A significant rise in spike-specific TCR breadth and depth was observed after two AZD1222 doses relative to day 0 and relative to MenACWY recipients.

This sample's time point label indicates: about 28 days (+/-7) after the second vaccine dose. AZD1222 recipients given second doses at about 4 weeks or at about 12 weeks were pooled, since spike-specific TCR depth and breadth were not found to differ between the two schedules. Vaccinee samples were obtained from the UK trials COV001 and COV002, which included a single-blind randomized controlled phase 2/3 trial of AZD1222 (ChAdOx1 nCoV-19) in healthy adults. For TCRbeta chain sequencing, PBMC samples from trial participants were taken at day 0 and at day 28 after the second dose. The CDR3 regions of human TCRbeta chains were analyzed by immunosequencing. The paper's processing steps were these. TCRs in the repertoires were compared against a reference library of SARS-CoV-2-specific TCRs that had been generated with the MIRA antigen-specificity platform. Breadth was defined as the fraction of unique TCRs that were SARS-CoV-2-associated. Depth was defined as the fraction of total T cells that were SARS-CoV-2-associated. Each spike-specific TCR was assigned to its reactive spike region and to a CD4 or CD8 class using the MIRA data. Log10-transformed breadth and depth values were compared by one-way ANOVA with Sidak's multiple comparisons tests. The table comes from immuneACCESS by way of TCRdb, which keeps in-frame sequences with V and J called. Part of the clones is missing from these tables; in studies checked, under half for an unresolved V gene and the rest for unknown reasons. From that table come the V and J calls and clone size; the DNA was used to work out D and trimming. For this sample the table gives roughly 140,000 clones, of which approximately 90% were detected only once. The biggest ten clones account for around 1.8% of the sample.

About this clone: What antigen it recognizes has not been identified. No per-base quality is available; no much larger clone lies one base away.

The receptor's source is an adult who received the AZD1222 COVID-19 vaccine. This material consisted of peripheral blood, taken 28 days after the second AZD1222 dose.

The bases read TGTGCCAGCTCACCAAGCGGGAACCGAGAGACCCAGTACTTC. This translates into CASSPSGNRETQYF. The sequence is built from TRBV18 and TRBJ2-5; TRBD2 lines up with 7 middle nucleotides. The CDR3 starts with the cysteine, ends with the phenylalanine, and has 14 residues. The DNA shown is the 42-base CDR3, in frame from base 1. The junction shows trimming of 2 bases on V and 4 bases on J, and the gene matches do not reach 4 bases of it. The germline V gene specifies KGHSH as CDR1 and LQKENI as CDR2.